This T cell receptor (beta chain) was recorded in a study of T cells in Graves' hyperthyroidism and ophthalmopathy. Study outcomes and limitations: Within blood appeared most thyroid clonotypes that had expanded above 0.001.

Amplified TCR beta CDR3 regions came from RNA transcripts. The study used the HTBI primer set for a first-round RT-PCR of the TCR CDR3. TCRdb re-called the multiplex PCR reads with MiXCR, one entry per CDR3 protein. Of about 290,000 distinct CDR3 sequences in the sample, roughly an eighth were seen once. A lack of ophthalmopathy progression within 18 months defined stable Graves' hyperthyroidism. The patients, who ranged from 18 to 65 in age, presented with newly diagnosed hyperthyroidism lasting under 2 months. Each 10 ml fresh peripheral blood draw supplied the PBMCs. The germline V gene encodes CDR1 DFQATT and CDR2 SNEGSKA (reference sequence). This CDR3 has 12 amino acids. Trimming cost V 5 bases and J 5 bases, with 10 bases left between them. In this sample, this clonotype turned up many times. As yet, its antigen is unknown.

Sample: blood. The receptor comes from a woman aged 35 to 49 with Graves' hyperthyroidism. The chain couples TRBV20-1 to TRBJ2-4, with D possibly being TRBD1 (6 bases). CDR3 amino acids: CSAVPGENIQYF. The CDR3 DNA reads TGCAGTGCTGTACCAGGGGAAAACATTCAGTACTTC.